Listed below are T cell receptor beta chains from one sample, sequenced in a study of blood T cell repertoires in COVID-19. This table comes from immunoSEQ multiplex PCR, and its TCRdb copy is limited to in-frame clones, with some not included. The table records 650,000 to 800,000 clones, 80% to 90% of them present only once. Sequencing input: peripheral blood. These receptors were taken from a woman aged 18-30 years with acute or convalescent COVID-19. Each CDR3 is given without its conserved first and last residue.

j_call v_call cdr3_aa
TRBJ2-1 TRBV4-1 ASSQGFLVGHNEQF
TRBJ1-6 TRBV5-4 ATEIQGVNASPLH
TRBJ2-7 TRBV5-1 ASSRDRFYEQY
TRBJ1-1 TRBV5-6 ASTLAGRILLAF
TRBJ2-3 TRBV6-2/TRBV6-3 ASSRDTLLDTQY
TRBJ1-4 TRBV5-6 ASSLGQLEEKLF
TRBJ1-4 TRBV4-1 ASSGAKNEKLF
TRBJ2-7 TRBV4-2 ASSVVLAGGNSYEQY
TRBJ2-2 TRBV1 TSSQKSCAGELF
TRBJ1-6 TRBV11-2 ASSSGTGGPYNSPLH
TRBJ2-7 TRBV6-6 ASSHSSGGLNEQY
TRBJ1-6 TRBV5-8 ASSLDPNWDRASSPLH
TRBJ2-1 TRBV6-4 ASSEDSYNEQF
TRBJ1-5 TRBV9 ASSATGINQPQH
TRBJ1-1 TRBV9 ASSPRTGKGTEAF
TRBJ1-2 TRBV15 ATSRETGNYGYT
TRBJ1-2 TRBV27 ASRTRNYGYT
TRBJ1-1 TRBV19 ASSTPDRIITEAF
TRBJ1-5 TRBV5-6 ASSYGTGGSQPQH
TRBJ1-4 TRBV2 ASSLGGAREKLF
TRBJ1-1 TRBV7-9 ASSRSQVEAF
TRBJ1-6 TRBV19 ASSIKTVSYNSPLH